This TCR beta chain is drawn from a study of glioma-infiltrating T cells after dendritic cell vaccination (dated by TCRdb to 2016 to 2017). About the full investigation: Of the 15 or so glioblastoma patients in the cohort, all drawn from Phase I and II dendritic cell vaccination trials, 9 were newly diagnosed and 6 had recurrent disease. Each patient was given three intradermal dendritic cell vaccine injections, spaced two weeks apart, in the arm below the axilla. Between the early 2000s and the early 2010s, the patients were given dendritic cell vaccination pulsed with autologous tumor lysate. In glioblastoma patients vaccinated with dendritic cells, deep sequencing of TCR beta CDR3 regions served to measure the amount of tumor-infiltrating lymphocytes and to compare repertoires between tumor and blood. Survival after dendritic cell vaccination was correlated with TCR sequencing metrics such as TIL content and the overlap between tumor and blood repertoires. To make the vaccine, monocyte-derived dendritic cells were cultured for about seven days with IL-4 and GM-CSF and then pulsed overnight with autologous tumor lysate.

To be selected, patients needed enough residual fresh-frozen tumor tissue and more than two years of available survival data. None of the glioblastoma patients carried an isocitrate dehydrogenase mutation, although molecular status otherwise varied. PBMC were collected before vaccination, two weeks after the third vaccination, and at tumor progression if tumor progression occurred. Genomic DNA was extracted with the Qiagen DNeasy Blood extraction Kit. Sequences MNHNS (CDR1) and SASEGT (CDR2) are obtained from the germline V gene. The cysteine opens and the phenylalanine closes a CDR3 of 13 amino acids. CDR3 DNA is the only sequence kept; it has 39 bases, read in frame from the first base. On the study overall, not on this receptor specifically: Higher estimated pretreatment TIL content predicted longer time to progression and overall survival after dendritic cell vaccination. The cohort was small and heterogeneous, few patients had complete blood and tumor sets, and even fewer had initial-recurrent tumor pairs. The three-group TCR overlap response model was characterized as speculative, and prospective validation of the model was stated to be required. No direct relationship between TCR clonality and survival was found, suggesting that a diverse polyclonal response may matter.

TCRB CDR3 regions were amplified from about 2 ug genomic DNA, or all available DNA if less, using the immunoSEQ assay. Multiplex PCR used 60 forward primers for TCR V beta segments and 13 reverse primers for J beta segments. To estimate the number of reads per starting template, synthetic control templates were added to each sample at limiting dilution. Reads of 87 bp were generated by sequencing on the Illumina HiSeq System. In the authors' own workflow: PCR and sequencing errors were removed by a nearest neighbor algorithm that merged closely related sequences. TCR overlap was defined as the percentage of unique tumor TCR beta sequences that were also found in the peripheral blood of the same patient. The table was pulled from immuneACCESS by TCRdb, which kept in-frame rearrangements only. Such tables lose some clones; where checked, under half of the loss comes from unresolved V genes, and the rest has no known cause. For V, J and clone size, that table is used; D and trimming come from the DNA. This sample gives under 40,000 clones in total; 90% to 95% of them show up just once. Roughly 2.3% of the sample belongs to the ten largest clones.

A word on this clone: Its antigen remains unidentified. It has no much larger one-base neighbor in the sample; base qualities were not kept.

This TCR was recovered from a human donor with glioblastoma. The chain couples TRBV6-1 to TRBJ2-5; no D gene can be assigned with confidence. The J call may be faulty, since TRBJ2-7 better matches the DNA end. Source: blood, taken before dendritic cell vaccination. The sequenced DNA is TGTGCCAGCAGGGGCAGAAGCTCCTACGAGCAGTACTTC. It encodes CASRGRSSYEQYF.